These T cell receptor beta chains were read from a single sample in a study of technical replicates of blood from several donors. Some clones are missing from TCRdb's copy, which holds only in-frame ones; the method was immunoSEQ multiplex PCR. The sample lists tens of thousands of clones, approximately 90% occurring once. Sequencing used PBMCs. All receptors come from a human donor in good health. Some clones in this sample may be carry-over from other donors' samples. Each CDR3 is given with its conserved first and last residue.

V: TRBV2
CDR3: CASNNRGEAFF

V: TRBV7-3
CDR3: CASSLSAGVVNEQFF

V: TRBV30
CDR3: CAWSPGLDRGLEKLFF

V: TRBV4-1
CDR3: CASSPSAGDRGTQYF

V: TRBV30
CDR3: CAFSPSGSSYNEQFF

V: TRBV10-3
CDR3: CAISDTAETDTQYF

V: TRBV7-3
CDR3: CASSRTGGTEAFF

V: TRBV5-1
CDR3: CASSQDWREGGSYEQYF

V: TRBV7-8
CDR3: CASSPRGRGPYGYTF

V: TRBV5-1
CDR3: CASSTTGTEWELFF

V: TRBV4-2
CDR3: CASSQVSSGVLTEAFF

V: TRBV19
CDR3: CASSMSSGGATDTQYF

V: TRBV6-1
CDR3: CASSGTGGYTEAFF

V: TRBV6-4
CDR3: CASRGEVHSTEAFF

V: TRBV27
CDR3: CASRQRLAGGRNEQFF

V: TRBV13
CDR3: CASSTKLAGVDEQYF

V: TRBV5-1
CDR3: CASSLVGGTSGAEQYF

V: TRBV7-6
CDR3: CASSYRAPSTGQRNTEAFF

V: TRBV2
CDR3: CASQPLGDYYGYTF

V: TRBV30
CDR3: CAWGGGSNEQFF

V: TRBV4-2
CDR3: CASSRRQVAQETQYF

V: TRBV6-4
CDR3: CASSVEAGMKTQYF

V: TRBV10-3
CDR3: CAISAVRKRDRGFNEQFF

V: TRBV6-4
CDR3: CASSPDSGNHNEQFF

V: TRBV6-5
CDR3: CASSYSIVNTEAFF

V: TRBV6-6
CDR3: CASSYWRESHEQYF

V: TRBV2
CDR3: CAGQREKETQYF

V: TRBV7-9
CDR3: CASSSWTSGREQYF

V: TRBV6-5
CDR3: CASSPGLPNDEQFF

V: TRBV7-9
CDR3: CASSFAGGHTGELFF

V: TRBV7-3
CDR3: CASRCSSGGYEQYF

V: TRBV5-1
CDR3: CASRVAGGEDTQYF

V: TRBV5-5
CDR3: CASSPGQGDYEQYF

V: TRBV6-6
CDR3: CASSTTSGDNEQFF

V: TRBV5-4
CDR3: CASSERGATYEQYF

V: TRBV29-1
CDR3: CSVRDRGNSPLHF

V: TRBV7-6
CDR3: CASSPGGRLATEAFF

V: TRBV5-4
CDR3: CASSRQGSNTEAFF

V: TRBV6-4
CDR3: CASSDSSGGADTQYF

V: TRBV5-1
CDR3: CASSELAGGYEQFF

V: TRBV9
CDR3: CASSVGQVQSPLHF

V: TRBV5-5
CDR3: CASSSSGPGLGGYTF

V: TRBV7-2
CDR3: CASSPTPGGAKNIQYF

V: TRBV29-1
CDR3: CSVNRGEYEQYF

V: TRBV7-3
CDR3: CASSPQVGDYGYTF

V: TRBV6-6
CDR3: CASSYEVSYEQYF

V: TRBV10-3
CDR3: CAISESAVFNSPLHF

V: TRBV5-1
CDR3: CASSSQSTGGTEAFF

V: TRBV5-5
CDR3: CASSTGGGTQYF

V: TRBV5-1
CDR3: CASSQLAGGSNEQFF

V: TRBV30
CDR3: CAWTGQGGTGELFF

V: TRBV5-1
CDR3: CASSLETSGVEETQYF

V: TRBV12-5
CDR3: CASGLVRGGSETQYF

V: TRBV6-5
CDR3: CASSGGTGGQHF